The 25 T cell receptor beta chains below all came from one sample that was sequenced in a study of shared clonotypes between healthy human individuals. Generated by immunoSEQ multiplex PCR, the TCRdb table keeps only in-frame clones and is missing some. In the table there are 1.5 million to 2.5 million clones, just under 95% of which are singletons. It was CD45RO-negative cells, positively selected for CCR7, that made up naive CD8 cells, with terminally differentiated effector memory CD45RA+ cells excluded. The sequenced sample consisted of naive CD8+ T cells sorted from blood. Source of these receptors: a man in his late teens or twenties in good health.

V gene TRBV27 combines with J gene TRBJ2-3; no firm D call. The CDR3 is 13 residues long. From germline, CDR1 is MNHEY and CDR2 SMNVEV (reference sequence). The germline V and J ends were trimmed by 7 bases and 2 bases, with 10 bases remaining between them. CDR3 loop: CASKPGVTDTQYF. The CDR3 DNA reads TGTGCCAGCAAGCCGGGCGTCACAGATACGCAGTATTTT.

The chain has TRBV6-1 and TRBJ2-7; the match to TRBD1 covers 11 bases. The junction had 1 base not matched to a gene; V was cut back by 6 bases and J by 3 bases. The CDR3 sequence is 13 residues long. CDR1 is MNHNS and CDR2 is SASEGT in the germline V gene. CDR3 residues: CASRGQGGYEQYF. Here the CDR3 DNA reads TGTGCCAGCAGGGGACAGGGGGGCTACGAGCAGTACTTC.

This clone was seen a few times. The V call is TRBV30, the J call TRBJ1-1, with TRBD1 identical over 8 bases. Germline V gene lookup returns CDR1 GTSNPN and CDR2 SVGIG (reference sequence). This CDR3 region has 13 residues. The V segment lost 2 bases and the J segment 3 bases; nucleotides outside the gene matches: 2. The CDR3 loop reads CAWSLDRDTEAFF. The CDR3 region has the DNA TGTGCCTGGAGTCTGGACAGGGACACTGAAGCTTTCTTT.

The chain couples TRBV6-1 to TRBJ2-7; 8 bases fit TRBD1. This CDR3 spans 13 amino acids. The germline gives CDR1 MNHNS, CDR2 SASEGT. With V trimmed by 8 bases and J by 3 bases, 6 bases remained unmatched. The CDR3 DNA reads as TGTGCCAGCGGGACAGGTGAATTCTACGAGCAGTACTTC. This sequence encodes CASGTGEFYEQYF.

Points on this clone: A much larger clone lies a single base off, so this may be a read error. Other nucleotide sequences from this sample produce the same CDR3. The CDR3 DNA sequence: TGTGCCAGCAGCTTTGACTATGGCTACACCTTC. As protein: CASSFDYGYTF. V is TRBV7-9 and J is TRBJ1-2, with no clear D. The CDR3 spans 11 residues. The V gene's germline CDR1 is SEHNR and CDR2 FQNEAQ (reference sequence). Trimming shortened V by 3 bases and J by 3 bases, and 2 bases separated the two germline ends. The variable domain in full, completed from reference TRBV7-9 and TRBJ1-2, reads DTGVSQNPRHKITKRGQNVTFRCDPISEHNRLYWYRQTLGQGPEFLTYFQNEAQLEKSRLLSDRFSAERPKGSFSTLEIQRTEQGDSAMYLCASSFDYGYTFGSGTRLTVV.

The J gene is TRBJ2-5, the V gene TRBV28, with 9 bases aligning to TRBD1. The V gene end was trimmed by 2 bases and the J gene end by 2 bases; junction bases not matched to a gene: 6. Germline CDR1 reads MDHEN; CDR2 reads SYDVKM. The CDR3 is 16 amino acids. In DNA, the CDR3 is TGTGCCAGCAGTTTACCCCCGGGACAGGGTCAAGAGACCCAGTACTTC. Translation: CASSLPPGQGQETQYF.

This clone has more than one count but fewer than ten. J is TRBJ1-1 and V is TRBV11-2; D remains ambiguous. CDR3 length equals 12 residues. Germline V gene lookup returns CDR1 SGHAT and CDR2 FQNNGV. The V end was cut by 0 bases, the J end by 7 bases, with 6 bases between. This chain's CDR3 is CASSLETIEAFF. CDR3 nucleotide sequence: TGTGCCAGCAGCTTAGAAACAATTGAAGCTTTCTTT.

CDR3 nucleotide sequence: TGTGCCAGCAGTAAGACAGGGGCCTACGAGCAGTACTTC. Protein: CASSKTGAYEQYF. The rearrangement joins TRBV6-1 to TRBJ2-7; TRBD1 aligns across 8 bases. J lost 2 bases, V lost 5 bases, and 2 bases had no gene match. The CDR3 runs to 13 residues. CDR1 MNHNS and CDR2 SASEGT come from the germline V gene.

Regarding this clone: The identical CDR3 is also encoded by other nucleotide sequences in the sample. The chain links TRBV15 to TRBJ1-2; no firm D call. This CDR3 comprises 14 residues. Germline V gives CDR1 LNHNV, CDR2 YYDKDF (reference sequence). The ends were cut back, 0 bases at V and 0 bases at J, with 5 bases in the middle. CDR3 sequence (DNA): TGTGCCACCAGCAGAGATTTAGCTAACTATGGCTACACCTTC. Its translation: CATSRDLANYGYTF.

The chain recombines TRBV5-1 with TRBJ2-1, with 8 bases aligning to TRBD2. The CDR3 is made up of 14 amino acids. The ends lost 2 bases at V and 7 bases at J; junction bases unmatched: 5. Germline lookup yields CDR1 SGHRS and CDR2 YFSETQ. This chain's CDR3 is CASSLTGGTNEQFF. CDR3 bases: TGCGCCAGCAGCTTAACGGGAGGGACGAATGAGCAGTTCTTC.

A word on this clone: The same CDR3 also results from other DNA sequences found in this sample. This chain joins TRBV6-5 and TRBJ1-1, with D possibly matching TRBD1 (5 bases). Trimming cost V 2 bases and J 6 bases, with 10 bases left between them. This CDR3 contains 13 residues. Looked up from germline, CDR1 is MNHEY and CDR2 is SVGAGI. CDR3 nucleotide sequence: TGTGCCAGCAGTTACAGCGAGGGGTCTGAAGCTTTCTTT. The encoded protein is CASSYSEGSEAFF.

The V call is TRBV2, the J call TRBJ2-7; TRBD2 matches at 15 bases. This CDR3 spans 15 amino acids. Germline V gene lookup returns CDR1 SNHLY and CDR2 FYNNEI. V lost 9 bases and J lost 3; bases outside the gene matches: 6. DNA for the CDR3: TGTGCCAGAGCAGGGACTAGCGGGAGGAACTACGAGCAGTACTTC. Amino acids: CARAGTSGRNYEQYF.

Regarding this clone: This specimen includes other DNA sequences encoding the same CDR3. The V call is TRBV29-1, the J call TRBJ2-1; 7 bases are a match to TRBD1. There are 12 residues in the CDR3. Germline V gene sequence: CDR1 SQVTM, CDR2 ANQGSEA. The trim removed 5 bases at V and 3 bases at J, leaving 1 base unmatched. CDR3 sequence reads: CSVPGGYNEQFF. The CDR3 nucleotides are TGCAGCGTTCCAGGGGGCTACAATGAGCAGTTCTTC.

V gene TRBV4-1 combines with J gene TRBJ2-1; D is uncertain. Germline V lookup: CDR1 MGHRA, CDR2 YSYEKL. The CDR3 totals 15 residues. The germline V and J ends were trimmed by 1 base and 1 base, with 8 bases remaining between them. The DNA of the CDR3 is TGCGCCAGCAGCCAAGGGACCGTGTCCTACAATGAGCAGTTCTTC. This codes for CASSQGTVSYNEQFF.

The rearrangement joins TRBV4-3 to TRBJ2-2; 8 nucleotides line up with TRBD1. J was trimmed by 7 bases and V by 1 base; bases with no gene match: 11. The CDR3 spans 17 residues. Germline CDR1 LGHNA, CDR2 YSLEER. Here the CDR3 reads CASSQVRDRPLNGELFF. The CDR3 DNA sequence: TGCGCCAGCAGCCAAGTCCGGGACAGGCCGCTCAACGGGGAGCTGTTTTTT.

V and J are TRBV4-2 and TRBJ2-7; tentative D call: TRBD2 (6 bases). The ends were cut back, 0 bases at V and 6 bases at J, with 15 bases in the middle. Germline V gives CDR1 LGHNA, CDR2 YNFKEQ. The CDR3 loop spans 15 amino acids. CDR3 bases: TGTGCCAGCAGCCAAGAGAGGGCTAGCGTAATCGAGCAGTACTTC. It encodes CASSQERASVIEQYF.

Note on this clone: Other nucleotide sequences from this sample produce the same CDR3. The V call is TRBV28, the J call TRBJ2-7; D uncertain. This CDR3 has 11 amino acids. Deletions cut 5 bases from V and 3 bases from J, with 5 bases between. Germline V lookup: CDR1 MDHEN, CDR2 SYDVKM. DNA of the CDR3: TGTGCCAGCAGTACGAACTACGAGCAGTACTTC. Residues: CASSTNYEQYF. Full variable domain (outside the CDR3, taken from reference TRBV28 and TRBJ2-7): DVKVTQSSRYLVKRTGEKVFLECVQDMDHENMFWYRQDPGLGLRLIYFSYDVKMKEKGDIPEGYSVSREKKERFSLILESASTNQTSMYLCASSTNYEQYFGPGTRLTVT.

The V call is TRBV7-2, the J call TRBJ2-1, with D possibly matching TRBD2 (6 bases). The length of the CDR3 is 13 residues. V lost 0 bases, J lost 8 bases, and 8 bases lay in between. Germline CDR1 is SGHTA and CDR2 is FQGNSA. CDR3 loop: CASSLAPSDEQFF. CDR3 sequence (DNA): TGTGCCAGCAGCTTAGCCCCTAGCGATGAGCAGTTCTTC.

This clone is a singleton in its sample. The J gene is TRBJ2-7, the V gene TRBV27; unclear D gene. Trimming removed 5 bases at V and 0 bases at J, with 17 bases between. Per the germline V gene, CDR1 is MNHEY and CDR2 is SMNVEV (reference sequence). The CDR3 totals 16 residues. CDR3 loop: CASSLSLADSSYEQYF. The CDR3 region has the DNA TGTGCCAGCAGTCTCTCTCTTGCGGATAGCTCCTACGAGCAGTACTTC.

This chain links TRBV6-5 with TRBJ2-7; possibly TRBD1 for D (5 bases). The germline V gene encodes CDR1 MNHEY and CDR2 SVGAGI. The length of the CDR3 is 13 residues. Trimming shortened V by 5 bases and J by 2 bases, and 10 bases separated the two germline ends. CDR3 DNA sequence: TGTGCCAGCAGTCCACAGGTGGCCTACGAGCAGTACTTC. Translating it yields CASSPQVAYEQYF.

The chain carries TRBV5-4 and TRBJ1-3; TRBD1 agrees at 7 bases. Germline V gene lookup returns CDR1 SGHNT and CDR2 YYREEE (reference sequence). This CDR3 has 15 amino acids. V lost 2 bases to trimming and J lost 2 bases; unmatched junction nucleotides: 4. CDR3 in amino acids: CASSLTTGPGNTIYF. Here the CDR3 DNA reads TGTGCCAGCAGCTTAACGACAGGGCCTGGAAACACCATATATTTT.

V is TRBV7-9 and J is TRBJ2-5; 8 bases map to TRBD2. CDR1 and CDR2 (germline): SEHNR, FQNEAQ (reference sequence). The CDR3 contains 14 residues. V lost 5 bases, J lost 4 bases, and 6 bases stayed unmatched. The CDR3 DNA reads TGTGCCAGCAGCCCCCGACTAGCGCGAGAGACCCAGTACTTC. Translation: CASSPRLARETQYF.

The J gene is TRBJ2-1, the V gene TRBV29-1, with TRBD2 identical over 7 bases. Unmatched junction bases numbered 2, after V lost 3 bases and J lost 9 bases. CDR1 and CDR2 from the germline V gene are SQVTM and ANQGSEA. The CDR3 has 11 residues. The CDR3 sequence is CSVDSSGEQFF. The DNA of the CDR3 is TGCAGCGTTGATTCTAGCGGTGAGCAGTTCTTC.

V and J are TRBV7-6 and TRBJ1-6; 10 bases match TRBD1. The length of the CDR3 is 15 residues. V was pared by 6 bases and J by 7 bases, with 6 bases of the junction left unmatched. The germline CDR1 and CDR2 sequences are SGHVS and FNYEAQ. The CDR3 spells CASSPSTGGNSPLHF. CDR3 DNA: TGTGCCAGCAGTCCTTCGACAGGGGGCAATTCACCCCTCCACTTT. Using reference TRBV7-6 and TRBJ1-6 for the parts outside the CDR3, the full variable domain is GAGVSQSPRYKVTKRGQDVALRCDPISGHVSLYWYRQALGQGPEFLTYFNYEAQQDKSGLPNDRFSAERPEGSISTLTIQRTEQRDSAMYRCASSPSTGGNSPLHFGNGTRLTVT.

The CDR3 nucleotides read TGCGCCAGCAGCTGGGCAGGGCCAGATACGCAGTATTTT. Translation gives CASSWAGPDTQYF. This chain links TRBV5-1 with TRBJ2-3, with D tentatively TRBD1 (5 bases). The CDR3 spans 13 residues. From germline, CDR1 is SGHRS and CDR2 YFSETQ. The germline V and J ends were trimmed by 3 bases and 4 bases, with 9 bases remaining between them.